This T cell receptor beta chain came from a study of cytomegalovirus exposure and HLA in healthy donors. Study-level results: As immune exposure information, only CMV serostatus was available.

A single count supports this clone. Its antigen is undetermined. The PCR had 60 Vbeta and 13 Jbeta primers. Per the original data handling: Approximately 11 million of about 80 million unique TCR beta chains were shared, per a later count. The protocol was immunoSEQ multiplex PCR, while the TCRdb copy is restricted to in-frame clones and leaves out a portion. V, J and clone size are taken as reported in that table, and D and trimming were inferred from the DNA itself. The table includes about 160,000 clones, 70% to 80% detected once. The clonotype was recovered from a woman aged 50 to 60 in good health and CMV-seronegative. The material sequenced was PBMCs.

In DNA, the CDR3 is TGTGCCATCAGCGGGACAGACAATGAGCAGTTCTTC. It is translated as CAISGTDNEQFF. The chain joins TRBV10-3 to TRBJ2-1; TRBD1 aligns across 7 bases. Trimming took 6 bases from V and 5 from J; bases not matched to a gene: 1. CDR1 and CDR2 (germline): ENHRY, SYGVKD. The CDR3 totals 12 residues.